This paragraph reports one TCR beta chain. The sample belongs to a study of control samples from healthy donors and cancer patients. The V end lost 2 bases, the J end lost 0 bases, and 6 bases lay between the germline ends. The germline V gene encodes CDR1 SGHRS and CDR2 YFSETQ. This CDR3 comprises 14 residues. Assay used: immunoSEQ multiplex PCR; TCRdb lists only in-frame clones, some missing. Seen here are about 63,000 clones, 85% observed once, and the top ten hold approximately 5%. V and J are TRBV5-1 and TRBJ1-3; D is unclear. Sequences were obtained from blood. This receptor was obtained from a man aged 35-49 years in good health. The CDR3 spells CASSFDNSGNTIYF. The CDR3 coding sequence is TGCGCCAGCAGCTTTGACAACTCTGGAAACACCATATATTTT.